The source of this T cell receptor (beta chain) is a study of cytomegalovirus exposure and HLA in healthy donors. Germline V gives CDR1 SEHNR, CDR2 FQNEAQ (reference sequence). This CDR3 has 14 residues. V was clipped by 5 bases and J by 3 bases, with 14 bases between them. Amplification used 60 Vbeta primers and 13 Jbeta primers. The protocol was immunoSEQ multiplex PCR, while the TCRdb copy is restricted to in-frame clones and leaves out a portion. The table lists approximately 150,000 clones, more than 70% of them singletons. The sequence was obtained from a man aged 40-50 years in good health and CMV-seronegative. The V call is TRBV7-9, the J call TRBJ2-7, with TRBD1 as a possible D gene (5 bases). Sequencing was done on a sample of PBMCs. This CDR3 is CASSPNWGSYEQYF. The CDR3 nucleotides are TGTGCCAGCAGCCCCAACTGGGGCAGCTACGAGCAGTACTTC.